A single sample is the source of the 5 T cell receptor beta chains below, sequenced in a study of cytomegalovirus exposure and HLA in healthy donors. TCRdb's table, derived via immunoSEQ multiplex PCR, lists solely in-frame clones and lacks some. The sample consists of some 150,000 clones, 70% to 90% of them appearing once. The sequenced sample consisted of PBMCs. These TCRs come from a man between 18 and 29 years old in good health and CMV-seropositive.

This clone showed up just once. V is TRBV13 and J is TRBJ1-4; D is ambiguous. CDR1 PRHDT and CDR2 FYEKMQ come from the germline V gene (reference sequence). Trimming removed 3 bases from V and 8 bases from J, with 16 bases in between. The CDR3 is 15 amino acids. The CDR3 reads CASSLRPTSAEKLFF. The CDR3 nucleotides read TGTGCCAGCAGCTTGAGGCCCACCTCCGCAGAAAAACTGTTTTTT.

J is TRBJ1-1 and V is TRBV7-3; D unclear. From germline, CDR1 is SGHTA and CDR2 FQGTGA. The CDR3 length is 16 residues. V was clipped by 4 bases and J by 3 bases, with 18 bases between them. The CDR3 is CASSSSWARSDTEAFF. CDR3 DNA sequence: TGTGCCAGCAGCTCGAGTTGGGCACGGTCGGACACTGAAGCTTTCTTT.

This chain connects TRBV4-1 to TRBJ2-5, with D perhaps TRBD2 (6 bases). Germline V gene sequence: CDR1 MGHRA, CDR2 YSYEKL. The CDR3 loop spans 13 amino acids. Trimming removed 4 bases from V and 5 bases from J, with 11 bases in between. The CDR3 here is CASSRRADETQYF. DNA of the CDR3: TGCGCCAGCAGCCGGAGGGCTGACGAGACCCAGTACTTC.

The genes are TRBV27 and TRBJ2-5; tentative D call: TRBD2 (5 bases). The CDR3 contains 11 residues. Germline loops: CDR1 MNHEY, CDR2 SMNVEV (reference sequence). V was cut by 7 bases and J by 7 bases, with 10 bases left in between. The CDR3 DNA sequence: TGTGCCAGCACCTGGGCGGGGACCCAGTACTTC. It is translated as CASTWAGTQYF.

The genes are TRBV4-3 and TRBJ2-2, with D tentatively TRBD2 (6 bases). Trimming pared 5 bases from V and 4 bases from J, leaving 8 bases between. Germline CDR1 reads LGHNA; CDR2 reads YSLEER. The CDR3 consists of 13 residues. CDR3 protein: CASSGGSTGELFF. The DNA of the CDR3 is TGCGCCAGCAGCGGGGGGTCCACCGGGGAGCTGTTTTTT.